This T cell receptor (beta chain) was profiled in a study of T cell responses to AZD1222 COVID-19 vaccine. The overall study: Second-dose intervals of approximately 4 or approximately 12 weeks were pooled.

Broader study findings: Only six people who got AZD1222 tested seropositive at baseline. Repertoire sampling was restricted to post-peak T cell response timepoints. White British people made up most donors, females outnumbered males, and clonal diversity was possibly underestimated.

About this clone: Its specificity is unknown.

The germline V gene encodes CDR1 SGHTA and CDR2 FQGNSA. V was clipped by 0 bases and J by 1 base, with 6 bases between them. CDR3 length equals 14 residues. Only in-frame clones appear in the TCRdb table, and some are missing; sequencing was by immunoSEQ multiplex PCR. In the table there are some 130,000 clones, 88% of which are singletons. This sequence joins TRBV7-2 and TRBJ1-1; D gene ambiguous. The source of this sequence is an adult in good health. Sample: peripheral blood, taken on day 0 of AZD1222 vaccination. The CDR3 loop is CASSLAAANTEAFF. The CDR3 region has the DNA TGTGCCAGCAGCTTAGCTGCAGCGAACACTGAAGCTTTCTTT.